The 3 T cell receptor beta chains in this list originate from one sample, sequenced in a study of T-cell reconstitution after alpha-beta-depleted transplantation in children. For TCRbeta, the library was prepared with unique molecular identifiers. TCRdb passed the PCR reads through MiXCR, listing each CDR3 protein once. The sample lists hundreds of thousands of distinct CDR3 sequences, roughly 15% occurring once. The sequencing here drew on PBMCs, mostly from graft donor cells, taken 360 days after TCRalphabeta/CD19-depleted stem cell transplant. These receptors originate from a male patient younger than 18 who had a stem cell transplant for acute lymphoblastic leukemia, so the T cells may come from the graft donor.

In regard to this clonotype: As the CDR3 is not closed by the conserved phenylalanine or tryptophan, this likely results from a read error. CDR3 in amino acids: CASRSGDYGYTY. The CDR3 DNA reads as TGTGCCAGCAGGTCCGGGGACTATGGCTACACCTAC. The chain has TRBV12-3 or TRBV12-4 and TRBJ1-2, with D uncertain. This CDR3 region has 12 residues. Trimming removed 6 bases at V and 3 bases at J, with 8 bases between.

V usage is TRBV20-1 and J usage is TRBJ2-7; D is perhaps TRBD1 or TRBD2 (5 bases each). Per the germline V gene, CDR1 is DFQATT and CDR2 is SNEGSKA (reference sequence). The CDR3 has 12 residues. The V and J ends lost 7 bases and 2 bases respectively, with 12 bases between them. CDR3 region: CSGGPRPYEQYF. The DNA for the CDR3 is TGCAGTGGGGGACCCCGCCCCTACGAGCAGTACTTC.

The chain has TRBV24-1 and TRBJ2-1; perhaps TRBD1 as D (6 bases). With 9 bases removed from V and 4 bases from J, the gap between germline ends came to 12 bases. The CDR3 loop spans 13 amino acids. Per germline, CDR1 KGHDR and CDR2 SFDVKD. The CDR3 spells CATRPTGYNEQFF. For the CDR3, the DNA is TGTGCCACCCGACCGACAGGTTACAATGAGCAGTTCTTC.